This TCR beta chain was recorded in a study of CD8 T cells in Susac syndrome. RNA, at about 0.5 to 1 ug, was reverse transcribed with random hexamers. MiXCR, applied by TCRdb to the immunoSEQ multiplex PCR reads, yields one record per CDR3 protein. The table shows about 150,000 distinct CDR3 sequences, with approximately 95% occurring only once. The CDR3 is made up of 12 amino acids. Per the germline V gene, CDR1 is MNHNY and CDR2 is SVGAGI (reference sequence). The V gene lost 6 bases and the J gene lost 4 bases, with 9 bases spanning the gap. Each Susac syndrome patient had definite or probable disease by recently defined criteria.

The sample taken for sequencing was CD4+ T cells from PBMCs. V and J are TRBV6-6 and TRBJ1-1; no firm D call. The clonotype originates from a human donor with Susac syndrome. This CDR3 reads CASRVRSTEAFF. CDR3 sequence (DNA): TGTGCCAGCAGGGTCCGGTCCACTGAAGCTTTCTTT.